The rows below give T cell receptor beta chains drawn from one sample of a study of control samples from healthy donors and cancer patients. Profiled with immunoSEQ multiplex PCR; TCRdb holds only in-frame clones, not every one. Of roughly 100,000 clones listed, roughly 92% are singletons. Sequenced: blood. These TCRs come from a human donor in good health. The donor label of this sample is uncertain. Each CDR3 is given with its conserved first and last residue. Fields, in order: V gene, J gene, D gene, clone size, CDR3 DNA, CDR3 protein. A D gene is named only where the DNA matches it firmly. Size tells how often a clone was seen (once, few, many) or the class of an expanded clone, and some rows leave it out.

v_gene: TRBV6-1
j_gene: TRBJ1-5
d_gene: -
abundance: -
CDR3nt: TGTGCCAGCAGTGAAGCCGACGGGAGGGATCAGCCCCAGCATTTT
CDR3aa: CASSEADGRDQPQHF

v_gene: TRBV6-1
j_gene: TRBJ2-3
d_gene: TRBD1
abundance: few
CDR3nt: TGTGCCAGCAGTGACGGGACAGGGGGCGCAGATACGCAGTATTTT
CDR3aa: CASSDGTGGADTQYF

v_gene: TRBV30
j_gene: TRBJ2-7
d_gene: -
abundance: -
CDR3nt: TGTGCCTGGACGATGTCAGGCTGGTCGTACTTC
CDR3aa: CAWTMSGWSYF

v_gene: TRBV3-1/TRBV3-2
j_gene: TRBJ1-1
d_gene: -
abundance: -
CDR3nt: TGTGCCAGCAGCCAAGACCCCGTGAACACTGAAGCTTTCTTT
CDR3aa: CASSQDPVNTEAFF

v_gene: TRBV5-6
j_gene: TRBJ1-5
d_gene: -
abundance: few
CDR3nt: TGTGCCAGCAGCTTGAAATACAGGGATCAGCCCCAGCATTTT
CDR3aa: CASSLKYRDQPQHF

v_gene: TRBV4-2
j_gene: TRBJ2-1
d_gene: TRBD2
abundance: -
CDR3nt: TGTGCCAGCAGCCAAGGCGGGACTAGCGGGCGTTACAATGAGCAGTTCTTC
CDR3aa: CASSQGGTSGRYNEQFF

v_gene: TRBV5-4
j_gene: TRBJ2-3
d_gene: -
abundance: -
CDR3nt: TGTGCCAGCAGCTTGGGGGGCACAGATACGCAGTATTTT
CDR3aa: CASSLGGTDTQYF

v_gene: TRBV3-1/TRBV3-2
j_gene: TRBJ2-6
d_gene: -
abundance: -
CDR3nt: TGTGCCAGCAGCCAAGATAAAGGGGCCAACGTCCTGACTTTC
CDR3aa: CASSQDKGANVLTF

v_gene: TRBV2
j_gene: TRBJ1-2
d_gene: -
abundance: -
CDR3nt: TGTGCCAGCAAAACCGGGTCCGCTTATGGCTACACCTTC
CDR3aa: CASKTGSAYGYTF

v_gene: TRBV9
j_gene: TRBJ2-5
d_gene: -
abundance: -
CDR3nt: TGTGCCAGCAGCCCCGGATGGGGGGAAGAGACCCAGTACTTC
CDR3aa: CASSPGWGEETQYF

v_gene: TRBV6-6
j_gene: TRBJ2-2
d_gene: -
abundance: once
CDR3nt: TGTGCCAGCAGTCCTTCGACCGGGGAGCTGTTTTTT
CDR3aa: CASSPSTGELFF

v_gene: TRBV7-8
j_gene: TRBJ2-7
d_gene: -
abundance: -
CDR3nt: TGTGCCAGCAGCGGGGGGAAGAAGTACGAGCAGTACTTC
CDR3aa: CASSGGKKYEQYF

v_gene: TRBV27
j_gene: TRBJ2-3
d_gene: TRBD1
abundance: -
CDR3nt: TGTGCCAGCAGTTTTATATCGTACAGGGGATCCGATACGCAGTATTTT
CDR3aa: CASSFISYRGSDTQYF

v_gene: TRBV30
j_gene: TRBJ1-1
d_gene: TRBD1
abundance: -
CDR3nt: TGTGCCTGCCGGGACAGGGTAAACACTGAAGCTTTCTTT
CDR3aa: CACRDRVNTEAFF

v_gene: TRBV7-6
j_gene: TRBJ1-5
d_gene: -
abundance: few
CDR3nt: TGTGCCAGCAGCGCCCTCAGTAGCAATCAGCCCCAGCATTTT
CDR3aa: CASSALSSNQPQHF

v_gene: TRBV19
j_gene: TRBJ2-1
d_gene: -
abundance: -
CDR3nt: TGTGCCAGCGGGAGCGGCTCCTACAATGAGCAGTTCTTC
CDR3aa: CASGSGSYNEQFF